The 16 T cell receptor beta chains below come from one sample, sequenced in a study of cytomegalovirus exposure and HLA in healthy donors. Use of 60 Vbeta and 13 Jbeta primers characterized the PCR. Assay: immunoSEQ multiplex PCR; the TCRdb copy retains only in-frame clones and omits some. The sample gives under 200,000 clones, more than 60% of which show up once; about 4.5% is in the top ten. Source material: PBMCs. These receptors were collected from a man aged 40-49 years in good health and CMV-seronegative.

The chain joins TRBV19 to TRBJ2-7, with D uncertain. V gave up 3 bases and J gave up 2 bases, with 8 bases separating them. Germline V gene lookup returns CDR1 LNHDA and CDR2 SQIVND (reference sequence). The CDR3 covers 13 residues. CDR3 DNA: TGTGCCAGTAGTATTCAGGTAGCCTACGAGCAGTACTTC. Its protein product is CASSIQVAYEQYF.

This chain joins TRBV7-8 and TRBJ1-1; D call uncertain. The V gene lost 0 bases and the J gene lost 4 bases, with 21 bases spanning the gap. Germline lookup yields CDR1 SGHVS and CDR2 FQNEAQ. This CDR3 has 18 residues. The CDR3 spells CASSLANLLLGRPTEAFF. In DNA form, the CDR3 reads TGTGCCAGCAGCTTAGCAAACCTCCTACTAGGCCGACCCACTGAAGCTTTCTTT.

The chain couples TRBV5-6 to TRBJ1-6; no reliable D call. Trimming removed 2 bases at V and 4 bases at J, with 10 bases between. Germline CDR1 reads SGHDT; CDR2 reads YYEEEE. The CDR3 loop spans 15 amino acids. CDR3 in amino acids: CASSFKRRYNSPLHF. Here the CDR3 DNA reads TGTGCCAGCAGCTTTAAGAGGCGGTATAATTCACCCCTCCACTTT.

The V gene is TRBV19, the J gene TRBJ1-3; D is perhaps TRBD1 (6 bases). V lost 5 bases, J lost 6 bases, and 17 bases lay in between. The CDR3 consists of 15 residues. CDR1 LNHDA and CDR2 SQIVND come from the germline V gene (reference sequence). The DNA for the CDR3 is TGTGCCAGTAGTCTCTCCTCCGACAGGCCAAACACCATATATTTT. Translated: CASSLSSDRPNTIYF.

The chain couples TRBV28 to TRBJ2-7; 7 bases are shared with TRBD2. The CDR3 consists of 14 residues. The V segment lost 7 bases and the J segment 3 bases; nucleotides outside the gene matches: 9. Germline V lookup: CDR1 MDHEN, CDR2 SYDVKM. CDR3 residues: CASMAGTTNYEQYF. CDR3 nucleotides: TGTGCCAGCATGGCCGGGACTACTAACTACGAGCAGTACTTC.

The sample holds one count of this clone. The chain joins TRBV19 to TRBJ1-3; TRBD1 might be the D (5 bases). There are 17 residues in the CDR3. From germline, CDR1 is LNHDA and CDR2 SQIVND (reference sequence). V shed 3 bases and J shed 2 bases, with 17 bases lying between them. This CDR3 is CASSIPGGGFAGNTIYF. CDR3 in DNA: TGTGCCAGTAGTATCCCCGGCGGGGGATTCGCTGGAAACACCATATATTTT.

The CDR3 DNA reads as TGCGCCAGCAGCTTGTTAGGGGGCCTCACCGGGGAGCTGTTTTTT. Amino acids: CASSLLGGLTGELFF. The rearrangement uses TRBV5-1 and TRBJ2-2, with TRBD1 matching over 7 bases. J was trimmed by 4 bases and V by 1 base; bases with no gene match: 4. CDR3 length equals 15 residues. Germline lookup yields CDR1 SGHRS and CDR2 YFSETQ.

The J gene is TRBJ2-7, the V gene TRBV7-8; 7 bases line up with TRBD2. The CDR3 is 15 residues long. Trimming removed 2 bases from V and 3 bases from J; junction bases left unmatched: 7. CDR1 and CDR2 from the germline V gene are SGHVS and FQNEAQ. The CDR3 reads CASSLTASGFYEQYF. In nucleotides, the CDR3 is TGTGCCAGCAGCTTAACCGCTAGCGGCTTCTACGAGCAGTACTTC.

V is TRBV21-1 and J is TRBJ1-5; the table's D call of TRBD1 was not tested on the DNA. TRBV21-1 is assigned pseudogene status. The CDR3 loop spans 12 amino acids. The CDR3: CASSWPYQPQHF. CDR3 DNA: TGTGCCAGCAGCTGGCCGTATCAGCCCCAGCATTTT.

The chain combines TRBV10-3 with TRBJ2-2; no clear D. Trimming stripped 7 bases from V and 1 base from J, with 10 bases between. The CDR3 length is 14 residues. CDR1 is ENHRY and CDR2 is SYGVKD in the germline V gene. In DNA form, the CDR3 reads TGTGCCATCAATAGCCAGCTGAACACCGGGGAGCTGTTTTTT. Protein product: CAINSQLNTGELFF.

The table lists this clone with a count of one. This rearrangement joins TRBV10-2 to TRBJ2-7, with 13 bases matching TRBD2. The CDR3 totals 14 residues. Germline V gene data show CDR1 as WSHSY and CDR2 as SAAADI. The V and J ends lost 8 bases and 0 bases, in that order; junction bases with no gene match: 1. CDR3 DNA: TGCGCCAGCGGACTAGCGGGGGCCTCCTACGAGCAGTACTTC. Residues: CASGLAGASYEQYF.

This sequence joins TRBV19 and TRBJ2-7; 9 bases are a match to TRBD2. Per germline, CDR1 LNHDA and CDR2 SQIVND (reference sequence). Trimming cost V 5 bases and J 6 bases; bases outside gene matches: 8. The CDR3 has 14 residues. The CDR3 protein is CASSPSGGLVEQYF. CDR3 coding DNA: TGTGCCAGTAGTCCCAGCGGGGGGCTGGTCGAGCAGTACTTC.

The V gene is TRBV19, the J gene TRBJ2-7, with 11 bases fitting TRBD1. The V gene end was trimmed by 8 bases and the J gene end by 2 bases; junction bases not matched to a gene: 8. The germline V gene has CDR1 LNHDA and CDR2 SQIVND (reference sequence). CDR3 length equals 15 residues. The CDR3 region has the DNA TGTGCCAGTCGGTCCGGGACAGGGGGGCCCTACGAGCAGTACTTC. Residues: CASRSGTGGPYEQYF.

This clone occurred once. The gene calls are TRBV19 and TRBJ1-1; a possible D gene is TRBD1 (6 bases). CDR3 length: 14 amino acids. Germline CDR1 reads LNHDA; CDR2 reads SQIVND (reference sequence). Trimming stripped 5 bases from V and 5 bases from J, with 15 bases between. Here the CDR3 DNA reads TGTGCCAGTAGTGAGATACAGGGTAGGACTGAAGCTTTCTTT. It encodes CASSEIQGRTEAFF.

The V call is TRBV11-3, the J call TRBJ2-1; 7 bases match TRBD2. This CDR3 is built from 16 residues. The V gene's germline CDR1 is SGHNT and CDR2 YENEEA. With V trimmed by 5 bases and J by 8 bases, 15 bases remained unmatched. The CDR3 coding sequence is TGTGCCAGCAGCCCCTCACTAGGCGGGGGTAGCGATGAGCAGTTCTTC. Translating it yields CASSPSLGGGSDEQFF.

The V call is TRBV7-2, the J call TRBJ2-2, with D uncertain. The CDR3 consists of 16 residues. The V gene's germline CDR1 is SGHTA and CDR2 FQGNSA. Trimming removed 2 bases from V and 1 base from J, with 11 bases in between. CDR3: CASSLWSSWNTGELFF. The CDR3, as DNA: TGTGCCAGCAGCTTATGGAGCTCATGGAACACCGGGGAGCTGTTTTTT. The full variable domain, completed using reference TRBV7-2 and TRBJ2-2, is GAGVSQSPSNKVTEKGKDVELRCDPISGHTALYWYRQSLGQGLEFLIYFQGNSAPDKSGLPSDRFSAERTGGSVSTLTIQRTQQEDSAVYLCASSLWSSWNTGELFFGEGSRLTVL.